Sequencing of this T cell receptor beta chain was carried out in a study of blood T cell repertoires in COVID-19. About the research overall: The United States, Italy and Spain provided the acute and convalescent COVID-19 samples. PBMCs, B-cell-depleted T cells, or T cells provided the cDNA or gDNA that made up the material.

The CDR3 length is 14 residues. The V and J ends lost 4 bases and 5 bases respectively, with 15 bases between them. Germline lookup yields CDR1 LNHDA and CDR2 SQIVND (reference sequence). TCRdb's table, derived via immunoSEQ multiplex PCR, lists solely in-frame clones and lacks some. The table lists approximately 59,000 clones, roughly 77% of them singletons. This sequence joins TRBV19 and TRBJ2-7; no definite D call. The sequence derives from a man of 80 years or more with acute or convalescent COVID-19. Sequencing was performed on peripheral blood. CDR3 sequence: CASSRVRSDNEQYF. In DNA form, the CDR3 reads TGTGCCAGTAGTAGGGTCAGGTCCGACAACGAGCAGTACTTC.